The next 32 T cell receptor beta chains were all read from a single sample in a study of cytomegalovirus exposure and HLA in healthy donors. Primers: 60 Vbeta forward and 13 Jbeta reverse. Assay used: immunoSEQ multiplex PCR; TCRdb lists only in-frame clones, some missing. The sample holds 110,000 or so clones, more than 9.5% seen once. Sequenced input: PBMCs. The receptor set was obtained from a man aged 40-50 years in good health and CMV-seropositive.

This clone was detected only a few times. The chain has TRBV18 and TRBJ1-1; D gene unclear. V was clipped by 0 bases and J by 1 base, with 3 bases between them. The CDR3 is made up of 13 amino acids. The germline V gene has CDR1 KGHSH and CDR2 LQKENI. CDR3 sequence: CASSPPSNTEAFF. For the CDR3, the DNA is TGTGCCAGCTCACCACCCTCGAACACTGAAGCTTTCTTT.

This clone was seen more than once but under ten times. The chain combines TRBV19 with TRBJ1-5; TRBD1 agrees at 7 bases. V shed 4 bases, J shed 4 bases, and the junction held 10 bases outside the gene matches. Per the germline V gene, CDR1 is LNHDA and CDR2 is SQIVND (reference sequence). This CDR3 has 16 amino acids. The CDR3 DNA is TGTGCCAGTAGTAGAAGGCGACAGGGCCTAAATCAGCCCCAGCATTTT. This gives the protein CASSRRRQGLNQPQHF.

This sequence joins TRBV4-3 and TRBJ2-5; D perhaps matches TRBD2 (5 bases). With the DNA end fitting TRBJ2-7 better, the J assignment may be wrong. This CDR3 is 15 amino acids long. CDR1 and CDR2 from the germline V gene are LGHNA and YSLEER. CDR3 sequence reads: CASSQAKGVVYEQYF. The DNA of the CDR3 is TGCGCCAGCAGCCAAGCTAAGGGAGTAGTGTACGAGCAGTACTTC.

This clone was counted a few times. The rearrangement links TRBV6-5 to TRBJ1-2; D is undetermined. The CDR3 runs 12 residues. Looked up from germline, CDR1 is MNHEY and CDR2 is SVGAGI. Trimming pared 5 bases from V and 5 bases from J, leaving 9 bases between. Here the CDR3 reads CASSPTEYGYTF. DNA of the CDR3: TGTGCCAGCAGTCCAACAGAATATGGCTACACCTTC.

This sequence joins TRBV6-5 and TRBJ1-5; a weak D match, TRBD1 (6 bases). The CDR3 is 13 residues long. The germline CDR1 and CDR2 sequences are MNHEY and SVGAGI. V gave up 6 bases and J gave up 3 bases, with 9 bases separating them. CDR3 in amino acids: CASSRDINQPQHF. The CDR3 region has the DNA TGTGCCAGCAGCCGGGACATCAATCAGCCCCAGCATTTT.

This clone was observed a few times. The gene calls are TRBV6-1 and TRBJ1-2; tentatively, D is TRBD1 (6 bases). The CDR3 is 14 amino acids. In germline, CDR1 is MNHNS, CDR2 SASEGT. The V and J ends lost 5 bases and 4 bases respectively, with 14 bases between them. In DNA form, the CDR3 reads TGTGCCAGCAGTTCTCAAGGGGGTGGCTATGGCTACACCTTC. The encoded protein is CASSSQGGGYGYTF.

V gene TRBV18 combines with J gene TRBJ2-2; 10 nucleotides match TRBD2. The CDR3 runs 16 residues. In germline, CDR1 is KGHSH, CDR2 LQKENI. V trimming: 0 bases; J trimming: 5 bases; junction bases outside the gene matches: 3. CDR3 in amino acids: CASSPPGLAETGELFF. The CDR3 coding sequence is TGTGCCAGCTCACCACCCGGACTAGCGGAAACCGGGGAGCTGTTTTTT.

This clone was counted between two and nine times. This sequence joins TRBV6-1 and TRBJ2-7; D possibly corresponds to TRBD2 (6 bases). Trimming removed 5 bases at V and 5 bases at J, with 10 bases between. CDR3 size: 12 residues. The germline V gene has CDR1 MNHNS and CDR2 SASEGT. The CDR3 coding sequence is TGTGCCAGCAGTTATGGGGGGAACGAGCAGTACTTC. It yields the protein CASSYGGNEQYF.

This clone has more than one count but fewer than ten. As DNA, the CDR3 is TGTGCCAGCAGCCCCCGGGACAGGGACTATGGCTACACCTTC. Protein product: CASSPRDRDYGYTF. This chain connects TRBV5-6 to TRBJ1-2; the match to TRBD1 covers 9 bases. Germline loops: CDR1 SGHDT, CDR2 YYEEEE. V lost 4 bases to trimming and J lost 3 bases; unmatched junction nucleotides: 4. The CDR3 runs 14 residues.

The chain is built from TRBV5-1 and TRBJ1-5, with 10 bases identical to TRBD1. Looked up from germline, CDR1 is SGHRS and CDR2 is YFSETQ. The CDR3 is 15 residues long. V shed 3 bases and J 6 bases; nucleotides not matched to a gene: 6. The CDR3: CASSSGQGGSQPQHF. CDR3 nucleotides: TGCGCCAGCAGCTCTGGACAGGGGGGGAGTCAGCCCCAGCATTTT.

J is TRBJ2-1 and V is TRBV11-2, with 16 bases lining up with TRBD2. Trimming took 5 bases from V and 10 from J; bases not matched to a gene: 11. The CDR3 is 17 amino acids. The germline CDR1 and CDR2 sequences are SGHAT and FQNNGV. The CDR3 nucleotides read TGTGCCAGCAGCACCACCGGGACTAGCGGGAGGGCCCGGGAGCAGTTCTTC. Its translation: CASSTTGTSGRAREQFF.

A few counts support this clone. This rearrangement joins TRBV7-2 to TRBJ1-4, with D tentatively TRBD1 (6 bases). This CDR3 comprises 16 residues. Trimming removed 1 base from V and 8 bases from J, with 17 bases in between. Germline V gene data show CDR1 as SGHTA and CDR2 as FQGNSA. The CDR3 loop is CASSLVGQPWGEKLFF. In DNA form, the CDR3 reads TGTGCCAGCAGCTTAGTCGGACAGCCCTGGGGGGAAAAACTGTTTTTT.

V and J are TRBV5-4 and TRBJ2-5; 14 nucleotides agree with TRBD2. Germline assignment: CDR1 SGHNT and CDR2 YYREEE (reference sequence). The CDR3 runs 18 residues. Trimming cost V 0 bases and J 4 bases; bases outside gene matches: 8. In DNA form, the CDR3 reads TGTGCCAGCAGCTTGGCCTCTTCGGGACTAGCGGGAGTAGAGACCCAGTACTTC. Its protein is CASSLASSGLAGVETQYF.

There are a few counts of this clone. J is TRBJ1-5 and V is TRBV27, with 7 bases that match TRBD1. The CDR3 extends over 14 amino acids. Germline V lookup: CDR1 MNHEY, CDR2 SMNVEV (reference sequence). The V gene end was trimmed by 6 bases and the J gene end by 7 bases; junction bases not matched to a gene: 9. The CDR3 DNA is TGTGCCAGCAGCCTGACAGGGAGCGGACAGCCCCAGCATTTT. Translating gives CASSLTGSGQPQHF.

The chain combines TRBV18 with TRBJ1-5; tentative D call: TRBD1 (5 bases). The V gene lost 3 bases and the J gene lost 4 bases, with 10 bases spanning the gap. The germline V gene has CDR1 KGHSH and CDR2 LQKENI. CDR3 length: 14 amino acids. The CDR3 region has the DNA TGTGCCAGCTCACCCGGGGGGAATAATCAGCCCCAGCATTTT. Its protein is CASSPGGNNQPQHF.

This clone was seen a handful of times. The V gene is TRBV29-1, the J gene TRBJ2-3, with a weak D call TRBD1 (6 bases). Germline values: CDR1 SQVTM, CDR2 ANQGSEA. V lost 4 bases and J 2 bases, leaving 7 bases between the germline ends. The CDR3 length is 12 residues. For the CDR3, the DNA is TGCAGCGTTGCAGGGGACACAGATACGCAGTATTTT. Its translation: CSVAGDTDTQYF.

The chain is built from TRBV6-1 and TRBJ1-4; 12 nucleotides agree with TRBD1. CDR1 MNHNS and CDR2 SASEGT come from the germline V gene. V dropped 0 bases and J dropped 8; count of bases not matched to a gene: 4. The CDR3 extends over 16 amino acids. DNA for the CDR3: TGTGCCAGCAGTGAAGCGGCCGGGACAGGGGGCGAAAAACTGTTTTTT. Amino acids: CASSEAAGTGGEKLFF.

This clone was observed a few times. The chain joins TRBV4-2 to TRBJ2-3; 8 bases align to TRBD2. Germline lookup yields CDR1 LGHNA and CDR2 YNFKEQ. The CDR3 covers 18 residues. J was trimmed by 1 base and V by 4 bases; bases with no gene match: 13. The CDR3 DNA follows: TGTGCCAGCAGCCCCCTAGCGGGCCTAGGCTCGGGCACAGATACGCAGTATTTT. This translates into CASSPLAGLGSGTDTQYF.

Only a few counts were recorded for this clone. V is TRBV4-1 and J is TRBJ1-5; 10 nucleotides line up with TRBD1. V gave up 1 base and J gave up 0 bases; unmatched junction bases: 3. CDR3 length equals 17 residues. The germline CDR1 and CDR2 sequences are MGHRA and YSYEKL. The CDR3 loop is CASSQGTGGNSNQPQHF. As DNA, the CDR3 is TGCGCCAGCAGCCAAGGGACAGGGGGAAATAGCAATCAGCCCCAGCATTTT.

V gene TRBV7-2 combines with J gene TRBJ2-7; a weak D match, TRBD2 (6 bases). Germline V CDR1 and CDR2: SGHTA, FQGNSA. V was pared by 6 bases and J by 0 bases, with 12 bases between. The CDR3 runs to 14 residues. The CDR3 coding sequence is TGTGCCAGCAGTACGGGACTCTCCTCCTACGAGCAGTACTTC. Translated, it gives CASSTGLSSYEQYF.

This clone was recorded only once. The V gene is TRBV5-1, the J gene TRBJ2-7; D gene uncertain. Between the trimmed V and J ends, which lost 5 bases and 4 bases, there was a span of 13 bases. Germline lookup yields CDR1 SGHRS and CDR2 YFSETQ. This CDR3 contains 13 residues. This chain's CDR3 is CASSYSGWYEQYF. In nucleotides, the CDR3 is TGCGCCAGCAGTTACTCAGGATGGTACGAGCAGTACTTC.

This clone was observed a handful of times. The sample carries other DNA sequences with the same CDR3. The chain uses TRBV19 and TRBJ2-7; 12 bases line up with TRBD2. The V gene's germline CDR1 is LNHDA and CDR2 SQIVND (reference sequence). This CDR3 has 15 residues. The J segment lost 3 bases and the V segment lost 1 base, leaving 1 base of the junction unmatched. CDR3 sequence (DNA): TGTGCCAGTAGTATAGCGACTAGCGGGAGCTACGAGCAGTACTTC. It translates to CASSIATSGSYEQYF. Filled out from reference TRBV19 and TRBJ2-7, the complete variable domain reads DGGITQSPKYLFRKEGQNVTLSCEQNLNHDAMYWYRQDPGQGLRLIYYSQIVNDFQKGDIAEGYSVSREKKESFPLTVTSAQKNPTAFYLCASSIATSGSYEQYFGPGTRLTVT.

This clone was seen more than once but under ten times. This sequence joins TRBV29-1 and TRBJ2-7; TRBD2 matches 8 bases. The CDR3 has 12 amino acids. Unmatched junction bases numbered 7, after V lost 5 bases and J lost 7 bases. CDR1 and CDR2 (germline): SQVTM, ANQGSEA. The CDR3 reads CSVRAGGGEQYF. DNA of the CDR3: TGCAGCGTTAGGGCGGGAGGTGGGGAGCAGTACTTC.

This chain connects TRBV18 to TRBJ2-2; possibly TRBD2 for D (6 bases). The V gene lost 6 bases and the J gene lost 5 bases, with 10 bases spanning the gap. The CDR3 spans 13 residues. Germline V lookup: CDR1 KGHSH, CDR2 LQKENI. The CDR3 DNA sequence: TGTGCCAGCTCGTATGCGGGGACCGGGGAGCTGTTTTTT. Amino acid sequence: CASSYAGTGELFF.

This clone has just a few counts. CDR3 bases: TGTGCCAGCAGCTTATCCGGACAAAACACTGAAGCTTTCTTT. Protein product: CASSLSGQNTEAFF. V and J are TRBV7-9 and TRBJ1-1, with a tentative D call TRBD1 (5 bases). The CDR3 has 14 amino acids. The V gene lost 2 bases and the J gene lost 2 bases, with 9 bases spanning the gap. Germline V lookup: CDR1 SEHNR, CDR2 FQNEAQ (reference sequence). The full variable domain, rest sourced from reference TRBV7-9 and TRBJ1-1, is DTGVSQNPRHKITKRGQNVTFRCDPISEHNRLYWYRQTLGQGPEFLTYFQNEAQLEKSRLLSDRFSAERPKGSFSTLEIQRTEQGDSAMYLCASSLSGQNTEAFFGQGTRLTVV.

For the CDR3, the DNA is TGTGCCAGCAGCCTAGGGACACACTTGGCTGAAGCTTTCTTT. Its translation is CASSLGTHLAEAFF. This sequence joins TRBV9 and TRBJ1-1; tentative D call: TRBD1 (6 bases). The CDR3 totals 14 residues. Germline V CDR1 and CDR2: SGDLS, YYNGEE. Trimming stripped 4 bases from V and 6 bases from J, with 16 bases between.

The chain combines TRBV7-3 with TRBJ2-1; the match to TRBD2 covers 7 bases. CDR3 length: 15 amino acids. Germline V gives CDR1 SGHTA, CDR2 FQGTGA. V shed 3 bases, J shed 0 bases, and the junction held 2 bases outside the gene matches. The CDR3 reads CASSFGGSSYNEQFF. In nucleotides, the CDR3 is TGTGCCAGCAGCTTTGGCGGGAGCTCCTACAATGAGCAGTTCTTC.

The J gene is TRBJ2-5, the V gene TRBV6-1; 10 bases agree with TRBD2. CDR1 MNHNS and CDR2 SASEGT come from the germline V gene. The CDR3 contains 16 residues. V lost 4 bases to trimming and J lost 2 bases; unmatched junction nucleotides: 7. DNA of the CDR3: TGTGCCAGCAGTGTCTACGGGACTAGCGTTCAAGAGACCCAGTACTTC. It encodes CASSVYGTSVQETQYF.

This clone was found a few times. V gene TRBV4-3 combines with J gene TRBJ1-2, with 11 nucleotides matching TRBD1. The CDR3 is 14 amino acids. The germline V gene has CDR1 LGHNA and CDR2 YSLEER. V lost 5 bases and J lost 5; bases outside the gene matches: 4. CDR3 sequence reads: CASSYRDRGYGYTF. The CDR3 region has the DNA TGCGCCAGCAGCTACCGGGACAGGGGGTATGGCTACACCTTC.

V and J are TRBV27 and TRBJ1-5; 7 bases map to TRBD1. The junction had 1 base not matched to a gene; V was cut back by 5 bases and J by 0 bases. CDR1 and CDR2 from the germline V gene are MNHEY and SMNVEV (reference sequence). CDR3 size: 14 residues. The chain's CDR3 is CASSHRGSNQPQHF. As DNA, the CDR3 is TGTGCCAGCAGTCACAGGGGTAGCAATCAGCCCCAGCATTTT.

This clone was seen only once. The chain uses TRBV9 and TRBJ2-5; D unresolved. The CDR3 sequence is 14 residues long. Germline-derived CDR1 and CDR2 are SGDLS and YYNGEE. The V end lost 4 bases, the J end lost 3 bases, and 13 bases lay between the germline ends. CDR3 nucleotides: TGTGCCAGCAGCCCCCTGAGAGGCAAAGAGACCCAGTACTTC. Protein product: CASSPLRGKETQYF.

This clone was detected a few times. The chain combines TRBV2 with TRBJ1-4; perhaps TRBD1 as D (6 bases). The V end was cut by 5 bases, the J end by 5 bases, with 12 bases between. The CDR3 sequence is 14 residues long. The germline CDR1 and CDR2 sequences are SNHLY and FYNNEI. The CDR3 protein is CASSIQGANEKLFF. The CDR3 DNA is TGTGCCAGCAGTATACAGGGTGCCAATGAAAAACTGTTTTTT.